These 29 T cell receptor beta chains came from one sample sequenced in a study of shared clonotypes between healthy human individuals. Libraries were prepared by immunoSEQ multiplex PCR; TCRdb keeps only in-frame clonotypes and omits some of them. The sample holds hundreds of thousands of clones; nearly 97% are singletons and the top ten take 0.11%. Cells designated naive CD8 were CD45RO-negative and were positively selected for CCR7, with terminally differentiated effector memory CD45RA+ cells excluded. The sample was naive CD8+ T cells sorted from blood. These receptors were collected from a woman between 25 and 40 years old in good health.

The chain couples TRBV27 to TRBJ2-7; 10 bases agree with TRBD2. The junction had 9 bases not matched to a gene; V was cut back by 10 bases and J by 0 bases. Per the germline V gene, CDR1 is MNHEY and CDR2 is SMNVEV (reference sequence). The CDR3 totals 15 residues. CDR3 DNA: TGTGCCACCGCACTAGCGGGATTGAGCTCCTACGAGCAGTACTTC. This sequence encodes CATALAGLSSYEQYF.

The chain carries TRBV28 and TRBJ2-5, with TRBD1 matching over 8 bases. Germline V gene lookup returns CDR1 MDHEN and CDR2 SYDVKM. The trim removed 2 bases at V and 4 bases at J, leaving 9 bases unmatched. This CDR3 comprises 16 residues. The DNA of the CDR3 is TGTGCCAGCAGTTTACCCCGGCAGGGGGCGCGAGAGACCCAGTACTTC. This codes for CASSLPRQGARETQYF.

Turning to this clone: The identical CDR3 is also encoded by other nucleotide sequences in the sample. The chain has TRBV27 and TRBJ1-5; 10 nucleotides line up with TRBD1. The V gene's germline CDR1 is MNHEY and CDR2 SMNVEV (reference sequence). The trim removed 6 bases at V and 2 bases at J, leaving 4 bases unmatched. The CDR3 covers 15 residues. CDR3 loop: CASSRGTGGNQPQHF. For the CDR3, the DNA is TGTGCCAGCAGCAGGGGGACAGGGGGCAATCAGCCCCAGCATTTT.

This clone was seen only once. DNA for the CDR3: TGTGCCAGCAGCCAAATAGGTGACGGTGAGACCCAGTACTTC. Protein: CASSQIGDGETQYF. The V gene is TRBV27, the J gene TRBJ2-5, with D unresolved. This CDR3 is built from 14 residues. Germline lookup yields CDR1 MNHEY and CDR2 SMNVEV (reference sequence). V lost 6 bases to trimming and J lost 5 bases, with 16 bases between them.

This clone appeared once. This chain joins TRBV7-9 and TRBJ2-2; D is possibly TRBD2 (6 bases). Germline CDR1 is SEHNR and CDR2 is FQNEAQ (reference sequence). This CDR3 comprises 15 residues. Trimming stripped 6 bases from V and 2 bases from J, with 13 bases between. CDR3 region: CASSPGTPNTGELFF. The CDR3 nucleotides read TGTGCCAGCAGTCCCGGGACTCCTAACACCGGGGAGCTGTTTTTT. Full variable domain (outside the CDR3, taken from reference TRBV7-9 and TRBJ2-2): DTGVSQNPRHKITKRGQNVTFRCDPISEHNRLYWYRQTLGQGPEFLTYFQNEAQLEKSRLLSDRFSAERPKGSFSTLEIQRTEQGDSAMYLCASSPGTPNTGELFFGEGSRLTVL.

The rearrangement joins TRBV5-4 to TRBJ2-7; 8 positions agree with TRBD1. V trimming: 0 bases; J trimming: 6 bases; junction bases outside the gene matches: 8. This CDR3 region has 15 residues. Germline lookup yields CDR1 SGHNT and CDR2 YYREEE (reference sequence). CDR3 coding DNA: TGTGCCAGCAGCTTGGCCGACAGGGGCCCTGGCGAGCAGTACTTC. Translated: CASSLADRGPGEQYF.

The chain is built from TRBV7-9 and TRBJ2-7, with TRBD2 as a possible D gene (5 bases). Germline lookup yields CDR1 SEHNR and CDR2 FQNEAQ (reference sequence). The length of the CDR3 is 13 residues. The ends were cut back, 5 bases at V and 0 bases at J, with 8 bases in the middle. The CDR3 region is CASSPAVSYEQYF. The CDR3 DNA follows: TGTGCCAGCAGCCCAGCGGTCTCCTACGAGCAGTACTTC.

The rearrangement links TRBV13 to TRBJ2-1, with unresolved D. Germline V gives CDR1 PRHDT, CDR2 FYEKMQ (reference sequence). Trimming shortened V by 5 bases and J by 4 bases, and 12 bases separated the two germline ends. The CDR3 has 14 amino acids. The CDR3 spells CASSPRVDYNEQFF. DNA of the CDR3: TGTGCCAGCAGCCCCCGAGTGGATTACAATGAGCAGTTCTTC. Based on the CDR3 plus reference TRBV13 and TRBJ2-1, the full variable domain is AAGVIQSPRHLIKEKRETATLKCYPIPRHDTVYWYQQGPGQDPQFLISFYEKMQSDKGSIPDRFSAQQFSDYHSELNMSSLELGDSALYFCASSPRVDYNEQFFGPGTRLTVL.

This chain links TRBV5-5 with TRBJ2-2; TRBD1 might be the D (6 bases). Germline values: CDR1 SGHKS, CDR2 YYEKEE (reference sequence). Trimming shortened V by 4 bases and J by 5 bases, and 15 bases separated the two germline ends. The CDR3 extends over 15 amino acids. The CDR3 here is CASSLGNRETGELFF. The CDR3 DNA follows: TGTGCCAGCAGCCTAGGGAACAGGGAGACCGGGGAGCTGTTTTTT.

J is TRBJ2-1 and V is TRBV27; TRBD2 aligns across 9 bases. The CDR3 consists of 15 residues. V shed 2 bases, J shed 8 bases, and the junction held 7 bases outside the gene matches. Germline CDR1 and CDR2: MNHEY and SMNVEV (reference sequence). CDR3 nucleotides: TGTGCCAGCAGTTTAGCGGGAGGGCTTGTCGATGAGCAGTTCTTC. This translates into CASSLAGGLVDEQFF.

The rearrangement joins TRBV2 to TRBJ1-5; 11 bases line up with TRBD1. Per the germline V gene, CDR1 is SNHLY and CDR2 is FYNNEI. CDR3 length equals 16 residues. J lost 4 bases, V lost 7 bases, and 9 bases had no gene match. In DNA form, the CDR3 reads TGTGCCAGCAAGGGACAGGGGGTCGGGGGTAATCAGCCCCAGCATTTT. It codes for CASKGQGVGGNQPQHF. Full variable domain (rest looked up from reference TRBV2 and TRBJ1-5): EPEVTQTPSHQVTQMGQEVILRCVPISNHLYFYWYRQILGQKVEFLVSFYNNEISEKSEIFDDQFSVERPDGSNFTLKIRSTKLEDSAMYFCASKGQGVGGNQPQHFGDGTRLSIL.

The CDR3, as DNA: TGTGCCAGCACCAACTGGGGCGGCGGGGGGATCCGGGAGCAGTACTTC. Translation: CASTNWGGGGIREQYF. The genes are TRBV13 and TRBJ2-7; 8 positions agree with TRBD2. The CDR3 consists of 16 residues. The V segment lost 7 bases and the J segment 7 bases; nucleotides outside the gene matches: 18. Germline CDR1 PRHDT, CDR2 FYEKMQ (reference sequence).

The V gene is TRBV7-9, the J gene TRBJ2-5; possible D gene TRBD2, 6 bases. The J call could be wrong; TRBJ2-7 is a better fit for the DNA end. Germline assignment: CDR1 SEHNR and CDR2 FQNEAQ (reference sequence). The CDR3 loop spans 15 amino acids. This chain's CDR3 is CASSLPAAGPYEQYF. CDR3 coding DNA: TGTGCCAGCAGCCTCCCGGCAGCGGGCCCCTACGAGCAGTACTTC.

The chain couples TRBV27 to TRBJ2-7; 7 bases are a match to TRBD1. The V gene end was trimmed by 3 bases and the J gene end by 3 bases; junction bases not matched to a gene: 5. CDR1 is MNHEY and CDR2 is SMNVEV in the germline V gene (reference sequence). The CDR3 totals 14 residues. CDR3 DNA: TGTGCCAGCAGTTTTTCGGGACAGAACTACGAGCAGTACTTC. Translated, it gives CASSFSGQNYEQYF.

The chain joins TRBV9 to TRBJ2-1; D gene uncertain. This CDR3 has 13 amino acids. Germline V CDR1 and CDR2: SGDLS, YYNGEE. Deletions cut 4 bases from V and 6 bases from J, with 11 bases between. The CDR3 nucleotides are TGTGCCAGCAGCCCAACGAAGGTCAATGAGCAGTTCTTC. Amino acids: CASSPTKVNEQFF. Using reference TRBV9 and TRBJ2-1 for the parts outside the CDR3, the full variable domain is DSGVTQTPKHLITATGQRVTLRCSPRSGDLSVYWYQQSLDQGLQFLIQYYNGEERAKGNILERFSAQQFPDLHSELNLSSLELGDSALYFCASSPTKVNEQFFGPGTRLTVL.

This sequence joins TRBV6-6 and TRBJ2-2; 10 bases are shared with TRBD1. CDR3 length equals 15 residues. Germline V gene sequence: CDR1 MNHNY, CDR2 SVGAGI (reference sequence). V trimming: 2 bases; J trimming: 3 bases; junction bases outside the gene matches: 0. In DNA form, the CDR3 reads TGTGCCAGCAGTTACGGGACAGGGGACACCGGGGAGCTGTTTTTT. Translated, it gives CASSYGTGDTGELFF.

This chain links TRBV19 with TRBJ2-5; no firm D call. The ends were cut back, 6 bases at V and 2 bases at J, with 16 bases in the middle. Per germline, CDR1 LNHDA and CDR2 SQIVND (reference sequence). The CDR3 loop spans 15 amino acids. CDR3 sequence (DNA): TGTGCCAGTAGCAACCCCGTGGAAGCTCAAGAGACCCAGTACTTC. Translated, it gives CASSNPVEAQETQYF. The variable domain in full, with the rest retrieved from reference TRBV19 and TRBJ2-5, is DGGITQSPKYLFRKEGQNVTLSCEQNLNHDAMYWYRQDPGQGLRLIYYSQIVNDFQKGDIAEGYSVSREKKESFPLTVTSAQKNPTAFYLCASSNPVEAQETQYFGPGTRLLVL.

The chain combines TRBV29-1 with TRBJ2-1; possible D gene TRBD1, 6 bases. This CDR3 region has 15 residues. Trimming removed 1 base from V and 8 bases from J, with 18 bases in between. Germline V gene data show CDR1 as SQVTM and CDR2 as ANQGSEA. CDR3 protein: CSVEAPDSLGHEQFF. CDR3 DNA: TGCAGCGTTGAAGCCCCGGACAGTTTGGGCCATGAGCAGTTCTTC.

The chain couples TRBV5-6 to TRBJ2-7, with D possibly matching TRBD2 (5 bases). The V gene's germline CDR1 is SGHDT and CDR2 YYEEEE. Deletions cut 0 bases from V and 9 bases from J, with 13 bases between. The CDR3 is made up of 13 amino acids. The CDR3 DNA reads as TGTGCCAGCAGCTTGGAAGGTGAGGAGGTGCAGTACTTC. It encodes CASSLEGEEVQYF.

The chain links TRBV15 to TRBJ1-4, with D possibly TRBD1 on 6 matching bases. CDR1 is LNHNV, CDR2 YYDKDF, per germline (reference sequence). V lost 1 base and J lost 7, with 16 bases in between. The CDR3 length is 16 residues. The CDR3 DNA follows: TGTGCCACCAGCAGAGGGGAGGGGGTCGGGGGTGAAAAACTGTTTTTT. Amino acids: CATSRGEGVGGEKLFF.

This clone was counted a few times. The chain links TRBV5-6 to TRBJ1-5, with a weak D call TRBD1 (5 bases). The V and J ends lost 6 bases and 6 bases respectively, with 16 bases between them. CDR3 length: 14 residues. CDR1 SGHDT and CDR2 YYEEEE come from the germline V gene. The CDR3 coding sequence is TGTGCCAGCACCTCCGCGGGGACGGGTCAGCCCCAGCATTTT. Its translation is CASTSAGTGQPQHF.

This clone showed up just once. V and J are TRBV30 and TRBJ1-1; D perhaps matches TRBD1 (6 bases). V was cut by 7 bases and J by 8 bases, with 11 bases left in between. This CDR3 contains 10 residues. Germline V gives CDR1 GTSNPN, CDR2 SVGIG (reference sequence). The CDR3 DNA is TGTGCCTTCAGGGGTTTGGAAGCTTTCTTT. Protein product: CAFRGLEAFF.

This chain uses TRBV28 with TRBJ1-1; D unclear. The CDR3 extends over 14 amino acids. Germline loops: CDR1 MDHEN, CDR2 SYDVKM. The ends were cut back, 2 bases at V and 1 base at J, with 8 bases in the middle. CDR3 sequence reads: CASSLIGENTEAFF. The CDR3, as DNA: TGTGCCAGCAGTTTAATCGGGGAGAACACTGAAGCTTTCTTT.

The V and J genes are TRBV5-5 and TRBJ1-1; tentatively, D is TRBD1 (6 bases). CDR1 SGHKS and CDR2 YYEKEE come from the germline V gene (reference sequence). This CDR3 region has 14 residues. Trimming stripped 2 bases from V and 3 bases from J, with 11 bases between. In DNA, the CDR3 is TGTGCCAGCAGCTTTGGGGGCACAGACACTGAAGCTTTCTTT. Its protein is CASSFGGTDTEAFF. Filled out from reference TRBV5-5 and TRBJ1-1, the complete variable domain reads DAGVTQSPTHLIKTRGQQVTLRCSPISGHKSVSWYQQVLGQGPQFIFQYYEKEERGRGNFPDRFSARQFPNYSSELNVNALLLGDSALYLCASSFGGTDTEAFFGQGTRLTVV.

The chain uses TRBV13 and TRBJ1-3; 10 nucleotides agree with TRBD1. This CDR3 has 14 residues. Germline CDR1 and CDR2: PRHDT and FYEKMQ (reference sequence). Trimming removed 4 bases from V and 5 bases from J; junction bases left unmatched: 2. CDR3 region: CASSWTGGRNTIYF. As DNA, the CDR3 is TGTGCCAGCAGCTGGACAGGGGGTCGAAACACCATATATTTT.

V is TRBV28 and J is TRBJ1-1; D is undetermined. The CDR3 has 10 residues. V dropped 5 bases and J dropped 7 bases, with 5 bases sitting between them. CDR1 is MDHEN, CDR2 SYDVKM, per germline. In DNA form, the CDR3 reads TGTGCCAGCAGTACCTTTGAAGCTTTCTTT. It codes for CASSTFEAFF.

The J gene is TRBJ2-1, the V gene TRBV15; 16 bases fit TRBD2. Per the germline V gene, CDR1 is LNHNV and CDR2 is YYDKDF (reference sequence). V shed 4 bases and J 7 bases; nucleotides not matched to a gene: 13. This CDR3 spans 19 amino acids. CDR3 in DNA: TGTGCCACCAGCACCAAGGGACTAGCGGGAGGGGCCGATCGAAATGAGCAGTTCTTC. Its translation: CATSTKGLAGGADRNEQFF. Complete variable domain (other parts from reference TRBV15 and TRBJ2-1): DAMVIQNPRYQVTQFGKPVTLSCSQTLNHNVMYWYQQKSSQAPKLLFHYYDKDFNNEADTPDNFQSRRPNTSFCFLDIRSPGLGDTAMYLCATSTKGLAGGADRNEQFFGPGTRLTVL.

This sequence joins TRBV13 and TRBJ1-2; 9 positions agree with TRBD1. Germline assignment: CDR1 PRHDT and CDR2 FYEKMQ (reference sequence). The CDR3 spans 14 residues. The trim removed 5 bases at V and 3 bases at J, leaving 4 bases unmatched. CDR3 DNA: TGTGCCAGCAGCCAAGGACAGGGGTACTATGGCTACACCTTC. Protein: CASSQGQGYYGYTF.

V and J are TRBV25-1 and TRBJ1-3, with a possible D match to TRBD1 (6 bases). The V gene's germline CDR1 is MGHDK and CDR2 SYGVNS. The length of the CDR3 is 18 residues. The V and J ends lost 2 bases and 2 bases respectively, with 19 bases between them. The CDR3 spells CASSERRDTQGTGNTIYF. DNA of the CDR3: TGTGCCAGCAGTGAACGCCGGGACACACAAGGTACTGGAAACACCATATATTTT.